The 30 T cell receptor beta chains presented below share a single source sample, sequenced in a study of blood T cell repertoires in COVID-19 (dated by TCRdb to about 2020). Libraries were built with the immunoSEQ multiplex PCR assay. Sourced from immuneACCESS, this table was stored by TCRdb with only in-frame sequences that have V and J called. A share of the clones is absent; for the studies checked, an unresolved V gene accounts for under half, and the remainder has no known explanation. Recorded for this sample are 150,000 to 200,000 clones; 90% of them occurred a single time. In total, the top ten clones hold 15% to 20% of the sample. Specimen: peripheral blood. These receptors all come from a man between 60 and 70 years old with active or convalescent COVID-19.

The chain recombines TRBV4-1 with TRBJ1-1; 7 bases match TRBD1. Per the germline V gene, CDR1 is MGHRA and CDR2 is YSYEKL. V lost 1 base, J lost 0 bases, and 5 bases stayed unmatched. The CDR3 extends over 16 amino acids. The CDR3 sequence is CASSQGQGPLNTEAFF. The CDR3 nucleotides read TGCGCCAGCAGCCAAGGACAGGGCCCTCTGAACACTGAAGCTTTCTTT.

The rearrangement links TRBV6-5 to TRBJ1-6; 7 positions agree with TRBD1. The CDR3 length is 14 residues. Germline V gene data show CDR1 as MNHEY and CDR2 as SVGAGI. The J segment lost 8 bases and the V segment lost 6 bases, leaving 7 bases of the junction unmatched. CDR3 nucleotide sequence: TGTGCCAGCAGCAGACAGGGAATGTATTCACCCCTCCACTTT. Translating it yields CASSRQGMYSPLHF.

The rearrangement uses TRBV24-1 and TRBJ2-5; 10 bases are a match to TRBD2. The CDR3 has 17 amino acids. The J segment lost 4 bases and the V segment lost 2 bases, leaving 9 bases of the junction unmatched. CDR1 and CDR2 from the germline V gene are KGHDR and SFDVKD. CDR3 bases: TGTGCCACCAGTGATTCGACGGAGCGGGGGGGCTTAGAGACCCAGTACTTC. This encodes CATSDSTERGGLETQYF.

This clone was counted only a few times. This chain links TRBV5-1 with TRBJ1-6; 7 bases map to TRBD1. In germline, CDR1 is SGHRS, CDR2 YFSETQ. The length of the CDR3 is 16 residues. The ends lost 4 bases at V and 6 bases at J; junction bases unmatched: 10. CDR3 nucleotide sequence: TGCGCCAGCAGCCTACCCACAGGGGATAGTAATTCACCCCTCCACTTT. Its protein is CASSLPTGDSNSPLHF.

This chain uses TRBV9 with TRBJ2-3, with 7 bases matching TRBD2. Germline V gene lookup returns CDR1 SGDLS and CDR2 YYNGEE. The CDR3 extends over 15 amino acids. Losses at the gene ends were 3 bases for V and 2 bases for J; bases not matched to a gene: 6. CDR3 DNA: TGTGCCAGCAGCGCCGCCGGGGGGAACACAGATACGCAGTATTTT. Translation gives CASSAAGGNTDTQYF. The full variable domain, rest sourced from reference TRBV9 and TRBJ2-3, is DSGVTQTPKHLITATGQRVTLRCSPRSGDLSVYWYQQSLDQGLQFLIQYYNGEERAKGNILERFSAQQFPDLHSELNLSSLELGDSALYFCASSAAGGNTDTQYFGPGTRLTVL.

The chain carries TRBV25-1 and TRBJ1-1; a weak D match, TRBD1 (6 bases). Germline values: CDR1 MGHDK, CDR2 SYGVNS. V was pared by 8 bases and J by 5 bases, with 18 bases between. There are 14 residues in the CDR3. CDR3 loop: CASFTNGQSTEAFF. The CDR3, as DNA: TGTGCCAGCTTCACCAACGGACAGTCGACTGAAGCTTTCTTT.

CDR3 nucleotides: TGTGCCAGCAGTCCGAAGGGCACAACCCCAGGGGAGCCCCAGCATTTT. As protein: CASSPKGTTPGEPQHF. The chain uses TRBV27 and TRBJ1-5, with TRBD1 as a possible D gene (6 bases). The ends were cut back, 5 bases at V and 8 bases at J, with 22 bases in the middle. The CDR3 sequence is 16 residues long. Germline V gives CDR1 MNHEY, CDR2 SMNVEV (reference sequence).

The gene calls are TRBV14 and TRBJ1-1; D is unclear. Trimming removed 2 bases from V and 3 bases from J, with 4 bases in between. Germline V gene lookup returns CDR1 SGHDN and CDR2 FVKESK. This CDR3 is 12 amino acids long. The DNA for the CDR3 is TGTGCCAGCAGCCAATCTTACACTGAAGCTTTCTTT. Residues: CASSQSYTEAFF.

This sequence joins TRBV6-2 or TRBV6-3 and TRBJ2-1; D gene unclear. Trimming left V 5 bases short and J 3 bases short, with 5 bases between. The CDR3 covers 12 residues. The germline gives CDR1 MNHEY, CDR2 SVGEGT. The CDR3 nucleotides are TGTGCCAGCAGTCGCGTCTACAATGAGCAGTTCTTC. Translating it yields CASSRVYNEQFF.

This chain uses TRBV10-3 with TRBJ1-5; TRBD1 agrees at 8 bases. V lost 6 bases to trimming and J lost 3 bases; unmatched junction nucleotides: 4. Germline V CDR1 and CDR2: ENHRY, SYGVKD. The CDR3 contains 14 residues. The CDR3 DNA sequence: TGTGCCATCAGATCGACAGGGGACAATCAGCCCCAGCATTTT. Protein product: CAIRSTGDNQPQHF.

V and J are TRBV18 and TRBJ1-3; D unclear. Trimming left V 2 bases short and J 7 bases short, with 6 bases between. The length of the CDR3 is 12 residues. Germline values: CDR1 KGHSH, CDR2 LQKENI. CDR3 protein: CASSPEANTIYF. Here the CDR3 DNA reads TGTGCCAGCTCACCAGAGGCGAACACCATATATTTT.

V is TRBV4-1 and J is TRBJ1-4; D not certain. V lost 5 bases and J lost 0, with 10 bases in between. CDR1 is MGHRA and CDR2 is YSYEKL in the germline V gene. This CDR3 spans 15 amino acids. For the CDR3, the DNA is TGCGCCAGCAGCAGGGAGAGAGCAACTAATGAAAAACTGTTTTTT. As protein: CASSRERATNEKLFF.

This clone was recorded a few times. This chain connects TRBV24-1 to TRBJ1-2, with D tentatively TRBD1 (6 bases). With 9 bases removed from V and 2 bases from J, the gap between germline ends came to 9 bases. CDR1 and CDR2 from the germline V gene are KGHDR and SFDVKD. The CDR3 length is 12 residues. CDR3 residues: CATQDRNYGYTF. The CDR3 DNA follows: TGTGCCACCCAGGACAGAAACTATGGCTACACCTTC.

This clone was seen only a few times. The rearrangement uses TRBV5-1 and TRBJ1-1; D is perhaps TRBD1 (5 bases). Germline CDR1 is SGHRS and CDR2 is YFSETQ. V shed 0 bases and J shed 5 bases, with 17 bases lying between them. This CDR3 has 16 amino acids. CDR3 in amino acids: CASSLETLTGVTEAFF. The CDR3, as DNA: TGCGCCAGCAGCTTGGAAACCCTTACAGGAGTTACTGAAGCTTTCTTT.

Only one count was recorded for this clone. The V and J genes are TRBV10-3 and TRBJ1-3; D not resolved. Per the germline V gene, CDR1 is ENHRY and CDR2 is SYGVKD. The V end was cut by 6 bases, the J end by 2 bases, with 17 bases between. The CDR3 loop spans 16 amino acids. CDR3 residues: CAIRATDFFPGNTIYF. DNA for the CDR3: TGTGCCATCAGGGCGACGGACTTTTTCCCTGGAAACACCATATATTTT.

The V gene is TRBV5-1, the J gene TRBJ2-2; 7 bases map to TRBD1. Per germline, CDR1 SGHRS and CDR2 YFSETQ. Germline trimming cut 0 bases from V and 0 bases from J; bases unmatched to any gene: 5. The CDR3 extends over 17 amino acids. The CDR3 DNA reads as TGCGCCAGCAGCTTGGACGTGACAGGGACGAACACCGGGGAGCTGTTTTTT. Translating gives CASSLDVTGTNTGELFF.

This clone showed up just a few times. This chain links TRBV5-1 with TRBJ2-2, with D tentatively TRBD2 (5 bases). The CDR3 is 13 amino acids. V was pared by 5 bases and J by 6 bases, with 11 bases between. The germline CDR1 and CDR2 sequences are SGHRS and YFSETQ. CDR3 in amino acids: CASRGATSGELFF. The DNA of the CDR3 is TGCGCCAGCAGGGGAGCAACCTCCGGGGAGCTGTTTTTT.

CDR3 protein: CASGLGYNTGYTF. The CDR3 DNA reads as TGTGCTAGTGGTTTGGGATATAACACCGGCTACACCTTC. V usage is TRBV12-5 and J usage is TRBJ1-2; D gene unclear. The CDR3 has 13 residues. Trimming removed 1 base at V and 8 bases at J, with 11 bases between. Germline V gene sequence: CDR1 LGHNT, CDR2 FRNRAP. The full variable domain, its missing parts supplied by reference TRBV12-5 and TRBJ1-2, is DARVTQTPRHKVTEMGQEVTMRCQPILGHNTVFWYRQTMMQGLELLAYFRNRAPLDDSGMPKDRFSAEMPDATLATLKIQPSEPRDSAVYFCASGLGYNTGYTFGSGTRLTVV.

The chain joins TRBV20-1 to TRBJ1-4; D is undetermined. CDR3 length: 12 residues. CDR1 is DFQATT and CDR2 is SNEGSKA in the germline V gene (reference sequence). V lost 3 bases and J lost 6, with 8 bases in between. The CDR3 DNA sequence: TGCAGTGCTAGTGGGCAAGATGAAAAACTGTTTTTT. Encoded protein: CSASGQDEKLFF.

The genes are TRBV2 and TRBJ2-1; 11 bases are a match to TRBD2. This CDR3 region has 16 residues. After removal of 2 bases from V and 2 bases from J, the junction contained 2 bases not matched to a gene. Germline loops: CDR1 SNHLY, CDR2 FYNNEI. The CDR3 bases are TGTGCCAGCAGTGAACCGGGACTAGCGGCCTACAATGAGCAGTTCTTC. Amino acids: CASSEPGLAAYNEQFF.

This rearrangement joins TRBV19 to TRBJ1-5; D is uncertain. CDR1 and CDR2 (germline): LNHDA, SQIVND (reference sequence). This CDR3 contains 20 residues. V was pared by 0 bases and J by 1 base, with 22 bases between. CDR3 region: CASSIDLGSLIPPSNQPQHF. Here the CDR3 DNA reads TGTGCCAGTAGTATAGATTTGGGCAGTCTTATCCCCCCCAGCAATCAGCCCCAGCATTTT.

The genes are TRBV3-1 (or the pseudogene TRBV3-2) and TRBJ2-1, with D possibly being TRBD2 (5 bases). The CDR3 extends over 12 amino acids. V was pared by 0 bases and J by 12 bases, with 9 bases between. CDR1 LGHDT and CDR2 YNNKEL come from the germline V gene (reference sequence). CDR3 protein: CASSQEVTRQFF. DNA for the CDR3: TGTGCCAGCAGCCAAGAGGTAACTAGGCAGTTCTTC.

The chain has TRBV12-5 and TRBJ2-7; no firm D call. Trimming removed 2 bases at V and 4 bases at J, with 15 bases between. CDR1 and CDR2 from the germline V gene are LGHNT and FRNRAP. This CDR3 comprises 15 residues. CDR3 sequence: CASGLIQSGGYEQYF. The CDR3, as DNA: TGTGCTAGTGGTTTGATACAGTCAGGTGGGTACGAGCAGTACTTC.

V is TRBV29-1 and J is TRBJ1-5; D is perhaps TRBD1 (5 bases). The germline V gene has CDR1 SQVTM and CDR2 ANQGSEA. Trimming removed 4 bases at V and 1 base at J, with 8 bases between. The CDR3 length is 13 residues. The CDR3 sequence: CSVVQGSNQPQHF. In DNA form, the CDR3 reads TGCAGCGTTGTCCAGGGCAGCAATCAGCCCCAGCATTTT.

V gene TRBV5-4 combines with J gene TRBJ1-2, with D maybe TRBD1 (6 bases). The CDR3 covers 15 residues. The V gene's germline CDR1 is SGHNT and CDR2 YYREEE (reference sequence). V lost 4 bases, J lost 1 base, and 14 bases lay in between. The CDR3 DNA reads as TGTGCCAGCAGCGTTCAGGGGCCGGGTAACTATGGCTACACCTTC. Amino acids: CASSVQGPGNYGYTF. The full variable domain, with the rest looked up from reference TRBV5-4 and TRBJ1-2, is ETGVTQSPTHLIKTRGQQVTLRCSSQSGHNTVSWYQQALGQGPQFIFQYYREEENGRGNFPPRFSGLQFPNYSSELNVNALELDDSALYLCASSVQGPGNYGYTFGSGTRLTVV.

The chain has TRBV10-3 and TRBJ1-1; D is unresolved. The germline gives CDR1 ENHRY, CDR2 SYGVKD. V was shortened by 6 bases and J by 1 base, with 12 bases between the two germline ends. CDR3 size: 14 residues. The CDR3 reads CAIRETIENTEAFF. For the CDR3, the DNA is TGTGCCATCAGGGAGACAATCGAGAACACTGAAGCTTTCTTT.

This clone was picked up a small number of times. The V call is TRBV2, the J call TRBJ1-6; D possibly corresponds to TRBD1 (5 bases). Looked up from germline, CDR1 is SNHLY and CDR2 is FYNNEI. With 1 base removed from V and 6 bases from J, the gap between germline ends came to 10 bases. CDR3 size: 15 residues. The CDR3 loop is CASSEGHRPNSPLHF. The CDR3 coding sequence is TGTGCCAGCAGTGAAGGGCACAGGCCTAATTCACCCCTCCACTTT.

The chain is built from TRBV12-5 and TRBJ2-4, with 11 positions matching TRBD2. J was trimmed by 6 bases and V by 6 bases; bases with no gene match: 10. The germline gives CDR1 LGHNT, CDR2 FRNRAP. This CDR3 region has 16 residues. The DNA for the CDR3 is TGTGCTAGTGGCCTAGGGACTAGCGGTGTTATAAACATTCAGTACTTC. It specifies CASGLGTSGVINIQYF.

The chain combines TRBV2 with TRBJ2-5; 7 bases are a match to TRBD2. The CDR3 sequence is 14 residues long. J lost 1 base, V lost 6 bases, and 5 bases had no gene match. Germline V lookup: CDR1 SNHLY, CDR2 FYNNEI. This CDR3 is CASSPPSGQETQYF. CDR3 bases: TGTGCCAGCAGCCCTCCTAGCGGCCAAGAGACCCAGTACTTC.

The gene calls are TRBV7-6 and TRBJ2-5; a weak D match, TRBD2 (7 bases). This CDR3 spans 17 amino acids. CDR1 is SGHVS and CDR2 is FNYEAQ in the germline V gene. V was trimmed by 5 bases and J by 5 bases, leaving 24 bases between them. The CDR3 DNA reads as TGTGCCAGCAGCCCATCCAGACTAGCTTTTCAGGGGGAGACCCAGTACTTC. Translated: CASSPSRLAFQGETQYF.